This entry describes one T cell receptor (beta chain). The sample originates from a study of cytomegalovirus exposure and HLA in healthy donors. J lost 1 base, V lost 4 bases, and 9 bases had no gene match. Germline CDR1 reads SGHRS; CDR2 reads YFSETQ. CDR3 length: 16 residues. The PCR used 60 Vbeta and 13 Jbeta primers. Profiling relied on immunoSEQ multiplex PCR, and the TCRdb table lists in-frame clones only, not all of them. This table holds 50,000 to 60,000 clones. V is TRBV5-1 and J is TRBJ2-5; 8 bases map to TRBD1. What was sequenced was PBMCs. This receptor was taken from a male donor in good health and CMV-seronegative. The CDR3 sequence: CASSQKRQGLQETQYF. DNA for the CDR3: TGCGCCAGCAGCCAAAAGCGACAGGGGCTCCAAGAGACCCAGTACTTC.